This TCR beta chain was profiled in a study of cytotoxic CD8 clonotypes in ibrutinib-treated CLL. Study-level background: Across samples, productive templates numbered roughly 230,000 and productive rearrangements reached 80,000 to 100,000 on average. Study-wide results and caveats: An increase in clonality occurred at ibrutinib response, followed by a return toward baseline at progression.

Produced via immunoSEQ multiplex PCR; TCRdb's table is partial and in-frame only. The sample includes about 120,000 clones, under 70% of them seen just once. As concerns this clone: Antigen unknown.

Trimming cost V 1 base and J 1 base, with 5 bases left between them. Germline CDR1 and CDR2: MGHRA and YSYEKL. CDR3 length: 14 amino acids. This sequence was found in a human donor with chronic lymphocytic leukemia. J is TRBJ1-5 and V is TRBV4-1; D gene ambiguous. The starting material was PBMCs, obtained after 24 months of ibrutinib treatment. CDR3 sequence (DNA): TGCGCCAGCAGCCAAGGAGGCAGCAATCAGCCCCAGCATTTT. As protein: CASSQGGSNQPQHF.